Below are 11 T cell receptor beta chains sequenced from a single sample in a study of cytomegalovirus exposure and HLA in healthy donors. The study ran its PCR with 60 Vbeta and 13 Jbeta primers. Sequencing used immunoSEQ multiplex PCR; TCRdb keeps in-frame clones, though not all of them. The listing records 130,000 to 150,000 clones. Material: PBMCs. The source is a male donor in good health and CMV-seronegative.

The chain employs TRBV19 and TRBJ2-2, with D perhaps matching TRBD2 (7 bases). V was trimmed by 3 bases and J by 4 bases, leaving 12 bases between them. This CDR3 spans 15 amino acids. CDR1 is LNHDA and CDR2 is SQIVND in the germline V gene (reference sequence). The CDR3 DNA is TGTGCCAGTAGTATTTTTGCGGGGGCCACCGGGGAGCTGTTTTTT. Its protein is CASSIFAGATGELFF.

V is TRBV5-1 and J is TRBJ1-1; TRBD1 might be the D (5 bases). The V end was cut by 4 bases, the J end by 3 bases, with 16 bases between. The CDR3 loop spans 15 amino acids. CDR1 and CDR2 from the germline V gene are SGHRS and YFSETQ. Here the CDR3 DNA reads TGCGCCAGCAGCCCAGGACATACTTTAGACACTGAAGCTTTCTTT. As protein: CASSPGHTLDTEAFF. Full variable domain (missing parts from reference TRBV5-1 and TRBJ1-1): KAGVTQTPRYLIKTRGQQVTLSCSPISGHRSVSWYQQTPGQGLQFLFEYFSETQRNKGNFPGRFSGRQFSNSRSEMNVSTLELGDSALYLCASSPGHTLDTEAFFGQGTRLTVV.

The chain uses TRBV27 and TRBJ2-1; 10 bases line up with TRBD2. Germline assignment: CDR1 MNHEY and CDR2 SMNVEV (reference sequence). The CDR3 sequence is 15 residues long. The J segment lost 4 bases and the V segment lost 3 bases, leaving 3 bases of the junction unmatched. This chain's CDR3 is CASSFLAGVYNEQFF. The CDR3 DNA is TGTGCCAGCAGTTTCCTAGCGGGAGTTTACAATGAGCAGTTCTTC.

This chain links TRBV7-2 with TRBJ1-4; D ambiguous. V lost 5 bases to trimming and J lost 8 bases, with 12 bases between them. Germline-derived CDR1 and CDR2 are SGHTA and FQGNSA. The CDR3 is 13 residues long. The CDR3 spells CASSQIVEEKLFF. The CDR3 DNA sequence: TGTGCCAGCAGCCAAATTGTCGAGGAAAAACTGTTTTTT.

The chain uses TRBV30 and TRBJ2-3; possibly TRBD1 for D (7 bases). Germline values: CDR1 GTSNPN, CDR2 SVGIG (reference sequence). CDR3 length: 15 residues. Trimming shortened V by 6 bases and J by 4 bases, and 20 bases separated the two germline ends. CDR3 sequence reads: CACLQPEGAPDTQYF. The CDR3 DNA reads TGTGCCTGCCTTCAGCCGGAGGGGGCCCCAGATACGCAGTATTTT.

The J gene is TRBJ2-7, the V gene TRBV10-3; 9 bases line up with TRBD1. There are 14 residues in the CDR3. V shed 6 bases, J shed 3 bases, and the junction held 6 bases outside the gene matches. The germline V gene has CDR1 ENHRY and CDR2 SYGVKD. For the CDR3, the DNA is TGTGCCATCAGGGGCGCGGACAGGGGCTACGAGCAGTACTTC. As protein: CAIRGADRGYEQYF.

The CDR3 is CASSPTSGKNNEQFF. The CDR3 DNA reads TGTGCCAGCAGTCCTACTAGCGGGAAGAACAATGAGCAGTTCTTC. The chain links TRBV6-6 to TRBJ2-1; 10 bases agree with TRBD2. This CDR3 contains 15 residues. J gave up 5 bases and V 5 bases, and 6 bases lay outside the gene matches. CDR1 MNHNY and CDR2 SVGAGI come from the germline V gene (reference sequence).

The V gene is TRBV11-2, the J gene TRBJ1-2; D is uncertain. V was pared by 2 bases and J by 8 bases, with 9 bases between. Germline loops: CDR1 SGHAT, CDR2 FQNNGV. CDR3 length: 12 amino acids. In nucleotides, the CDR3 is TGTGCCAGCAGCTTATCGTCGAGAGGCTACACCTTC. Protein: CASSLSSRGYTF.

The chain couples TRBV5-1 to TRBJ2-1; 8 bases match TRBD2. Germline V gives CDR1 SGHRS, CDR2 YFSETQ. J lost 2 bases, V lost 2 bases, and 3 bases had no gene match. The CDR3 totals 15 residues. For the CDR3, the DNA is TGCGCCAGCAGCTTAAGCGGGAGCGCCTACAATGAGCAGTTCTTC. This encodes CASSLSGSAYNEQFF. The variable domain in full, completed from reference TRBV5-1 and TRBJ2-1, reads KAGVTQTPRYLIKTRGQQVTLSCSPISGHRSVSWYQQTPGQGLQFLFEYFSETQRNKGNFPGRFSGRQFSNSRSEMNVSTLELGDSALYLCASSLSGSAYNEQFFGPGTRLTVL.

V and J are TRBV6-1 and TRBJ2-7; the D is unclear. Germline CDR1 reads MNHNS; CDR2 reads SASEGT. Trimming stripped 0 bases from V and 0 bases from J, with 6 bases between. The CDR3 has 14 amino acids. Here the CDR3 reads CASSEARSSYEQYF. CDR3 nucleotides: TGTGCCAGCAGTGAAGCGCGTAGCTCCTACGAGCAGTACTTC.

The V and J genes are TRBV2 and TRBJ2-5; TRBD1 matches at 7 bases. The CDR3 extends over 14 amino acids. The trim removed 6 bases at V and 3 bases at J, leaving 7 bases unmatched. CDR1 and CDR2 (germline): SNHLY, FYNNEI. CDR3 amino acids: CASRRGQGKETQYF. The DNA of the CDR3 is TGTGCCAGCAGGAGGGGGCAGGGAAAAGAGACCCAGTACTTC.